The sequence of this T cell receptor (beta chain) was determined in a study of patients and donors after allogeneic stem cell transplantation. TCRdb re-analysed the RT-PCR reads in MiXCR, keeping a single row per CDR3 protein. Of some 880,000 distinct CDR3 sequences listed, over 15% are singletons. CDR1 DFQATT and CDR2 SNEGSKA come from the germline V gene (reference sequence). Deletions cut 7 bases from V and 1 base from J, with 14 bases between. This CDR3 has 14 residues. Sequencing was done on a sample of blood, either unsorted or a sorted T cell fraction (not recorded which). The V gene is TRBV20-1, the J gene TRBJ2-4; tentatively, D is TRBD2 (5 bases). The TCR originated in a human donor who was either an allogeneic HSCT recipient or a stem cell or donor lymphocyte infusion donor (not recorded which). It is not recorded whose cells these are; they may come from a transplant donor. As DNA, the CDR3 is TGCAGTGTCCGCCCGTGGGAGGCCAAAAACATTCAGTACTTC. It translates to CSVRPWEAKNIQYF.